This T cell receptor (beta chain) originates from a study of CDR3 diversity in severe acne. The V gene's germline CDR1 is WSHSY and CDR2 SAAADI. This CDR3 has 15 residues. About this clonotype itself: Germline is not matched at one junction end, which may reflect a read error.

In TCRdb, the PCR reads were re-called with MiXCR into one record per CDR3 protein. The top ten clones hold over 10% of a sample with 100,000 or so distinct CDR3 sequences, roughly half of them seen once. The sample comprised blood. This clonotype was obtained from a male donor with acne. This chain uses TRBV10-2 with TRBJ1-5; D might be TRBD1 (5 bases). The CDR3 nucleotides read TGCGCCAGCGGACCCGGGGGGGTCGGCAATCAGTCCCAGCATTTT. Translation gives CASGPGGVGNQSQHF.